These T cell receptor beta chains were read from a single sample in a study of neurological immune-mediated disorders. MiXCR, run by TCRdb on the 5' RACE reads, gives a single entry per CDR3 protein. The sample shows tens of thousands of distinct CDR3 sequences, under 4.5% of them seen only once. Sample: PBMCs. The source is a woman in her forties or fifties with multiple sclerosis. CDR3s include the opening cysteine and the closing phenylalanine or tryptophan.

v_gene: TRBV20-1; len: 15; CDR3aa: CSARPTGALSQPQHF
v_gene: TRBV6-2/TRBV6-3; len: 12; CDR3aa: CASSYTGNEQFF
v_gene: TRBV6-2/TRBV6-3; len: 15; CDR3aa: CASSRTPDSTGELFF
v_gene: TRBV2; len: 14; CDR3aa: CASYPRTSGYEQYF
v_gene: TRBV10-2; len: 12; CDR3aa: CASSGPKNEQFF
v_gene: TRBV5-1; len: 17; CDR3aa: CASSLESAGTGEYEQYF
v_gene: TRBV5-1; len: 15; CDR3aa: CASRQGAFMNTEAFF
v_gene: TRBV12-3/TRBV12-4; len: 14; CDR3aa: CASRETGGPETQYF
v_gene: TRBV7-9; len: 14; CDR3aa: CASSLEGLSTEAFF
v_gene: TRBV5-1; len: 16; CDR3aa: CASSRASGTVSPEAFF
v_gene: TRBV4-3; len: 14; CDR3aa: CASSQWDRNTEAFF
v_gene: TRBV5-1; len: 14; CDR3aa: CASSGQGNTGELFF
v_gene: TRBV6-5; len: 14; CDR3aa: CASSRPGTTTEAFF
v_gene: TRBV4-2; len: 10; CDR3aa: CASSQGSIFF
v_gene: TRBV18; len: 14; CDR3aa: CASSPWTVYNEQFF
v_gene: TRBV18; len: 15; CDR3aa: CASSPLHGAEDGYTF
v_gene: TRBV5-1; len: 14; CDR3aa: CASSASPGVDGYTF
v_gene: TRBV20-1; len: 19; CDR3aa: CSARENEPTRIEAKNIQYF
v_gene: TRBV5-1; len: 13; CDR3aa: CASSLARGVEQFF
v_gene: TRBV4-1; len: 15; CDR3aa: CASSPPTGTQETQYF
v_gene: TRBV5-6; len: 18; CDR3aa: CASSLAGGAILAKNIQYF
v_gene: TRBV7-2; len: 16; CDR3aa: CASSAQASGGGETQYF
v_gene: TRBV20-1; len: 14; CDR3aa: CSASQGGGNQPQHF
v_gene: TRBV27; len: 13; CDR3aa: CASRRSVADTQYF
v_gene: TRBV3-1; len: 13; CDR3aa: CASSPGARETQYF
v_gene: TRBV7-2; len: 13; CDR3aa: CASSFVGGGELFF
v_gene: TRBV12-3/TRBV12-4; len: 15; CDR3aa: CASRKTGAFNTEAFF
v_gene: TRBV2; len: 15; CDR3aa: CASYPFPRGGYGYTF
v_gene: TRBV4-1; len: 19; CDR3aa: CASSQSNPIAGPNAGELFF
v_gene: TRBV20-1; len: 14; CDR3aa: CSARGEQKNQPQHF
v_gene: TRBV7-2; len: 13; CDR3aa: CASSQTGYYGYTF
v_gene: TRBV6-6; len: 17; CDR3aa: CASSHGTGPLVPYEQYF
v_gene: TRBV25-1; len: 13; CDR3aa: CASRALGANVLTF
v_gene: TRBV12-3/TRBV12-4; len: 14; CDR3aa: CASSPTGSGEKLFF
v_gene: TRBV5-1; len: 15; CDR3aa: CASSPPTGLADTQYF
v_gene: TRBV7-2; len: 15; CDR3aa: CASSPRGHSTDTQYF
v_gene: TRBV20-1; len: 13; CDR3aa: CSATAGVYYGYTF
v_gene: TRBV4-3; len: 15; CDR3aa: CASSQDSGGTYEQYF
v_gene: TRBV6-2/TRBV6-3; len: 15; CDR3aa: CASSYSGTGYQPQHF
v_gene: TRBV5-1; len: 12; CDR3aa: CASSRRGYEQFF
v_gene: TRBV6-6; len: 15; CDR3aa: CASSSASGGEDEQFF